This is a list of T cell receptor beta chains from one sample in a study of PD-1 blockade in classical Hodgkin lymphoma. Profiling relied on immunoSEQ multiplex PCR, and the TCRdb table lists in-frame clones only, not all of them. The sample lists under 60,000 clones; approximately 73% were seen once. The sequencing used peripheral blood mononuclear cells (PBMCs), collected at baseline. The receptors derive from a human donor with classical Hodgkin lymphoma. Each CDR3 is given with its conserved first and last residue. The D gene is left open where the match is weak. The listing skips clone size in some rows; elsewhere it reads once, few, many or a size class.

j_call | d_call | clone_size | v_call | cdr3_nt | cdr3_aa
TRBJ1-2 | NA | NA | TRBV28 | TGTGCCAGCAGTTGGGAGCAATTATATGGCTACACCTTC | CASSWEQLYGYTF
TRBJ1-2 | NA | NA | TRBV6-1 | TGTGCCAGCAGTGAAGTAACTGATGGCTACACCTTC | CASSEVTDGYTF
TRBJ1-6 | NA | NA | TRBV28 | TGTGCCAGCAGTTTATCAACAGTAAATTCACCCCTCCACTTT | CASSLSTVNSPLHF
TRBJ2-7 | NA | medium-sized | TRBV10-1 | TGCGCCAGCAGTGAGTCGCATGGGGCTGGAGAGCAGTACTTC | CASSESHGAGEQYF
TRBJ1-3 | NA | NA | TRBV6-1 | TGTGCCAGCAGTGTAAACAAAAGAAACACCATATATTTT | CASSVNKRNTIYF
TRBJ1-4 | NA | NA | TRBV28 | TGTGCCAGCAGTTTACAGGGCCTTGCTAATGAAAAACTGTTTTTT | CASSLQGLANEKLFF
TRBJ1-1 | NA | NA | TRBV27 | TGTGCCAGCAGTTTAGGGCTAAAGGCTGAAGCTTTCTTT | CASSLGLKAEAFF
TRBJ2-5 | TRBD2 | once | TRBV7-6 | TGTGCCAGCAGCTCACAGATAAATAGCGGGGGCAGGGAGACCCAGTACTTC | CASSSQINSGGRETQYF
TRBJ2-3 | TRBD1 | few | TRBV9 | TGTGCCAGCAGCGCAAACAGGGGCAGTAGCACAGATACGCAGTATTTT | CASSANRGSSTDTQYF
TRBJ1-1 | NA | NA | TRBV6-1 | TGTGCCGGAACCTCCCCGGGGAGGGCTGAAGCTTTCTTT | CAGTSPGRAEAFF
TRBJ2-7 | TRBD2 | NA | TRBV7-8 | TGTGCCAGCAGCACCGGGACTAGCGGGAGCTCCTACGAGCAGTACTTC | CASSTGTSGSSYEQYF
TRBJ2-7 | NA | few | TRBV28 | TGTGCCAGCAGTTTATATGGGAGTGACGAGCAGTACTTC | CASSLYGSDEQYF
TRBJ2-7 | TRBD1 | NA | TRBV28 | TGTGCCAGCACTCACTCACATGGGACAGGGGGCGGATCCTACGAGCAGTACTTC | CASTHSHGTGGGSYEQYF
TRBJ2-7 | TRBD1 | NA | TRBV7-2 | TGTGCCAGCAGCTCGACAGGGATCCACGAGCAGTACTTC | CASSSTGIHEQYF
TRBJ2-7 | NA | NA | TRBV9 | TGTGCCAGCAGCGTAGCAGCGGGTCTCTCCTACGAGCAGTACTTC | CASSVAAGLSYEQYF
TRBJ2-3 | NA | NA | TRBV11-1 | TGTGCCAGCAGCTTAATGGTCACTAGCACAGATACGCAGTATTTT | CASSLMVTSTDTQYF
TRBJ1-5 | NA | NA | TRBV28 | TGTGCCAGCAGTTTCACGGGATTAAGCAATCAGCCCCAGCATTTT | CASSFTGLSNQPQHF
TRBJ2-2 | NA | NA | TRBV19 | TGTGCCAGTGGGAGCGGGCAGGGGGTTAACACCGGGGAGCTGTTTTTT | CASGSGQGVNTGELFF
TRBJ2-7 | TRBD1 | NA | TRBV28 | TGTGCCAGCAGCCTCCCCGGGACAGGGCGTTACGAGCAGTACTTC | CASSLPGTGRYEQYF
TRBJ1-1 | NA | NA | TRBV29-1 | TGCAGCGTTGATAGCGCCTACACTGAAGCTTTCTTT | CSVDSAYTEAFF
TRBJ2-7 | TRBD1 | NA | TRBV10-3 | TGTGCCATCAGGACGGACAGGGGGGAATACGAGCAGTACTTC | CAIRTDRGEYEQYF
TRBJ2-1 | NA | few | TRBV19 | TGTGCCAGTAGTTCCCCCCCCGCCGTCGATGAGCAGTTCTTC | CASSSPPAVDEQFF
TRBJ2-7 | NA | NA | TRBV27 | TGTGCCAGCAGTACAAGCCGGGACACCTACTACGAGCAGTACTTC | CASSTSRDTYYEQYF
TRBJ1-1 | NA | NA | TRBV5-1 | TGCGCCAGCAGCTTGAACGGGGGCAGGGCGAACACTGAAGCTTTCTTT | CASSLNGGRANTEAFF
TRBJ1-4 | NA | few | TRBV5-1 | TGCGCCAGCAGCTTGGTGGGTTTGAATGAAAAACTGTTTTTT | CASSLVGLNEKLFF
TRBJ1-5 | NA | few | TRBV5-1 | TGCGCCAGCAGCTTGGCGTCAGGGACTCAGCCCCAGCATTTT | CASSLASGTQPQHF
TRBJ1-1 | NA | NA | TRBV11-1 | TGTGCCAGCAGCTTAGTTGTTACGCGGGGGACCCGCGCTGAAGCTTTCTTT | CASSLVVTRGTRAEAFF
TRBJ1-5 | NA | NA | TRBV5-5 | TGTGCCAGCAGCTTGGCGTTGGGTCAGCCCCAGCATTTT | CASSLALGQPQHF
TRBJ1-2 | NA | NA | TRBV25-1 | TGTGCCAGCACCCACAAGGAGGGGATCGGCTACACCTTC | CASTHKEGIGYTF
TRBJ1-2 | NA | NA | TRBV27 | TGTGCCAGCAGTTTATCCGGGGGGTTCGGCTACACCTTC | CASSLSGGFGYTF
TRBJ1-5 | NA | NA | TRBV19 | TGTGCCAGTAGTATCCGTGGCAATCAGCCCCAGCATTTT | CASSIRGNQPQHF
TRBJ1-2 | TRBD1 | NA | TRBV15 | TGTGCCACCATCCAGGGGGGGCAGGTGAACTATGGCTACACCTTC | CATIQGGQVNYGYTF
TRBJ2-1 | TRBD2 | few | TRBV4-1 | TGCGCCAGCAGCCAAGAGAGCGGGAGAAGGGAGTTCTTC | CASSQESGRREFF
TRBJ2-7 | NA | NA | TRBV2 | TGTGCCAGCAGTGATCCCCAGGGACGATCTTACGAGCAGTACTTC | CASSDPQGRSYEQYF
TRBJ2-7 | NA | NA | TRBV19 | TGTGCCAGTAGTACCAACTTACACTCCTACGAGCAGTACTTC | CASSTNLHSYEQYF
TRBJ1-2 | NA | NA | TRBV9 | TGTGCCAGCAGCGTAGACGTCGCCGGTTCCTATGGCTACACCTTC | CASSVDVAGSYGYTF
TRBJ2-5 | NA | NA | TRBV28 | TGTGCCAGCAGTTTATGGCAGGGAGAGACCCAGTACTTC | CASSLWQGETQYF
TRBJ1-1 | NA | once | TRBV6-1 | TGTGCCAGCAGTGATTGGGGTTATGAAGCTTTCTTT | CASSDWGYEAFF
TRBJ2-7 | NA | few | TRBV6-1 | TGTGCCAGCAGTGAAGGCGGAGGTCTCCTAAACGAGCAGTACTTC | CASSEGGGLLNEQYF